One sample yielded the 12 T cell receptor beta chains listed below, sequenced in a study of blood T cell repertoires in COVID-19. Profiled with immunoSEQ multiplex PCR; TCRdb holds only in-frame clones, not every one. Altogether approximately 70,000 clones are present, 80% to 90% being singletons, with the ten largest covering over 6.5%. The sequencing input was peripheral blood. The receptors come from a woman aged 80 or over with active COVID-19.

The V gene is TRBV9, the J gene TRBJ2-1; 12 bases line up with TRBD2. CDR1 and CDR2 from the germline V gene are SGDLS and YYNGEE. The ends lost 3 bases at V and 6 bases at J; junction bases unmatched: 7. The CDR3 extends over 16 amino acids. CDR3: CASSAYPGLAGNEQFF. The CDR3, as DNA: TGTGCCAGCAGCGCATACCCGGGACTAGCGGGCAATGAGCAGTTCTTC.

The J gene is TRBJ2-1, the V gene TRBV5-4, with D unclear. Germline CDR1 reads SGHNT; CDR2 reads YYREEE (reference sequence). V was clipped by 1 base and J by 5 bases, with 13 bases between them. This CDR3 spans 15 amino acids. CDR3 nucleotide sequence: TGTGCCAGCAGCTTGTCTAATCGGGTCGACAATGAGCAGTTCTTC. It specifies CASSLSNRVDNEQFF.

The chain's CDR3 is CASRIHRQGAGYTF. In DNA, the CDR3 is TGTGCCAGCAGGATCCACAGACAGGGGGCGGGCTACACCTTC. The rearrangement joins TRBV28 to TRBJ1-2, with TRBD1 matching over 10 bases. CDR3 length equals 14 residues. Losses at the gene ends were 6 bases for V and 8 bases for J; bases not matched to a gene: 9. Germline V CDR1 and CDR2: MDHEN, SYDVKM.

CDR3 sequence: CASSPGVYNEQFF. The CDR3 DNA reads TGTGCCAGTTCGCCAGGGGTCTACAATGAGCAGTTCTTC. This chain joins TRBV9 and TRBJ2-1; D perhaps matches TRBD1 (6 bases). V shed 8 bases and J shed 3 bases, with 12 bases lying between them. The length of the CDR3 is 13 residues. Germline CDR1 and CDR2: SGDLS and YYNGEE.

The chain combines TRBV2 with TRBJ2-1; 11 nucleotides line up with TRBD2. V dropped 4 bases and J dropped 4; count of bases not matched to a gene: 3. Germline V gives CDR1 SNHLY, CDR2 FYNNEI. CDR3 length equals 15 residues. The CDR3 sequence: CASSAGTSGYNEQFF. DNA of the CDR3: TGTGCCAGCAGTGCCGGGACTAGCGGTTACAATGAGCAGTTCTTC.

This chain's CDR3 is CATRRREEAGELFF. In DNA form, the CDR3 reads TGTGCCACCCGTCGGCGGGAGGAGGCCGGGGAGCTGTTTTTT. The chain combines TRBV6-5 with TRBJ2-2; TRBD2 matches 8 bases. The ends lost 10 bases at V and 6 bases at J; junction bases unmatched: 10. The germline gives CDR1 MNHEY, CDR2 SVGAGI. The CDR3 length is 14 residues.

V is TRBV6-4 and J is TRBJ2-3, with unresolved D. In germline, CDR1 is MRHNA, CDR2 SNTAGT. The CDR3 covers 13 residues. V lost 5 bases, J lost 4 bases, and 10 bases lay in between. CDR3 in amino acids: CASSPEAADTQYF. For the CDR3, the DNA is TGTGCCAGCAGTCCCGAAGCCGCAGATACGCAGTATTTT.

The chain links TRBV6-5 to TRBJ2-3; TRBD2 agrees at 10 bases. After removal of 6 bases from V and 8 bases from J, the junction contained 5 bases not matched to a gene. CDR1 MNHEY and CDR2 SVGAGI come from the germline V gene. The CDR3 is 13 residues long. CDR3: CASRPGTSATQYF. The DNA of the CDR3 is TGTGCCAGCAGACCCGGGACTAGCGCTACGCAGTATTTT.

V usage is TRBV27 and J usage is TRBJ2-7, with TRBD2 matching 10 bases. CDR1 is MNHEY and CDR2 is SMNVEV in the germline V gene (reference sequence). Trimming removed 4 bases from V and 4 bases from J; junction bases left unmatched: 10. This CDR3 is built from 16 residues. CDR3 DNA: TGTGCCAGCAGTTCTAGCGGGAGACGGTCTATATACGAGCAGTACTTC. Its translation is CASSSSGRRSIYEQYF.

J is TRBJ1-2 and V is TRBV19, with unresolved D. Germline loops: CDR1 LNHDA, CDR2 SQIVND (reference sequence). The CDR3 length is 17 residues. Trimming cost V 0 bases and J 4 bases, with 18 bases left between them. This CDR3 is CASSIDPLAGSTYGYTF. DNA of the CDR3: TGTGCCAGTAGTATAGACCCCCTGGCAGGCAGTACCTATGGCTACACCTTC.

The chain carries TRBV13 and TRBJ2-2, with 8 nucleotides matching TRBD2. The CDR3 loop spans 14 amino acids. V dropped 3 bases and J dropped 7; count of bases not matched to a gene: 4. Germline loops: CDR1 PRHDT, CDR2 FYEKMQ (reference sequence). CDR3 region: CASSLGLVIGELFF. The CDR3 DNA sequence: TGTGCCAGCAGCTTGGGACTAGTAATCGGGGAGCTGTTTTTT.

V usage is TRBV21-1 and J usage is TRBJ2-7; the table assigns TRBD1, which was not confirmed against the DNA. TRBV21-1 is labeled a pseudogene. This CDR3 is built from 14 residues. The CDR3 protein is CASSCQKFSYEQYF. CDR3 sequence (DNA): TGTGCCAGCAGTTGCCAGAAATTCTCCTACGAGCAGTACTTC.